These T cell receptor beta chains were read from a single sample in a study of blood T cell repertoires in COVID-19. TCRdb's copy holds only in-frame clones and misses some; the assay was immunoSEQ multiplex PCR. Seen here are a few hundred thousand clones, nearly 90% observed once, and the top ten hold approximately 4%. The sample was PBMCs or T cells enriched from blood (not recorded which). These receptors were collected from a woman between 18 and 29 years old with acute COVID-19. Each CDR3 is given with its conserved first and last residue.

J gene | V gene | CDR3 protein
TRBJ2-7 | TRBV9 | CASSVGIGSGQGSASTYEQYF
TRBJ2-7 | TRBV7-2 | CASSVSSSGSSYEQYF
TRBJ1-2 | TRBV19 | CASSIDRANYGYTF
TRBJ2-7 | TRBV7-9 | CASSPKGLAGSPYEQYF
TRBJ2-2 | TRBV24-1 | CATSDPRGRALTSGRTGELFF
TRBJ2-7 | TRBV28 | CASSPLLPRTGVGEQYF
TRBJ1-1 | TRBV19 | CASSTQILNTEAFF
TRBJ1-5 | TRBV27 | CASSFGASGQPQHF
TRBJ1-5 | TRBV7-9 | CASSLEGTGGKQPQHF
TRBJ2-6 | TRBV15 | CAPGGGGLRTGANVLTF
TRBJ1-4 | TRBV28 | CASSAGTGLNEKLFF
TRBJ2-7 | TRBV5-1 | CASSLVDEQYF
TRBJ2-3 | TRBV7-9 | CASSLGAGGADTQYF
TRBJ2-7 | TRBV4-2 | CASSQDSLIAGGPNEQYF
TRBJ2-5 | TRBV5-5 | CASSLAPQDQETQYF
TRBJ2-3 | TRBV5-4 | CASSLAGRNTDTQYF
TRBJ1-2 | TRBV29-1 | CSVEDRGNGYTF
TRBJ2-3 | TRBV18 | CASSLGTRTDTQYF
TRBJ1-2 | TRBV5-1 | CASSLGLTGEGYGYTF
TRBJ1-6 | TRBV5-8 | CASSLVTILRQGEDNSPLHF
TRBJ2-7 | TRBV11-3 | CASSLFRLADYEQYF
TRBJ1-5 | TRBV18 | CASSPGQGSNQPQHF
TRBJ1-2 | TRBV11-2 | CASSLEPRSYGYTF
TRBJ2-7 | TRBV3-1/TRBV3-2 | CASSQDLGRGSYEQYF
TRBJ2-7 | TRBV2 | CASSDRGYEQYF
TRBJ2-2 | TRBV10-3 | CAGSGALDTGELFF
TRBJ2-7 | TRBV5-4 | CASSTGSPGGVYEQYF
TRBJ1-5 | TRBV7-9 | CASSLPQGQPQHF
TRBJ1-2 | TRBV4-2 | CASSQEGSGSNGYTF
TRBJ1-1 | TRBV4-1 | CASSPKSRGPEAFF
TRBJ1-6 | TRBV15 | CATSRDKVRGQKNSPLHF
TRBJ2-7 | TRBV7-2 | CASSTRTSGMNSYEQYF
TRBJ2-1 | TRBV6-5 | CASRPGTSGRNEQFF
TRBJ1-1 | TRBV5-1 | CASSLFVGTGFTNTEAFF
TRBJ1-2 | TRBV24-1 | CATSRHSADGYTF
TRBJ2-3 | TRBV11-3 | CASSLGLAGSTDTQYF
TRBJ2-7 | TRBV30 | CAWRPRNSYEQYF
TRBJ2-1 | TRBV11-3 | CASSSTHNEQFF
TRBJ2-2 | TRBV21-1 | CASSRRRGAGAGELFF
TRBJ2-5 | TRBV3-1/TRBV3-2 | CASSARGELTGPQYF
TRBJ1-5 | TRBV24-1 | CATSKGQGGSQPQHF
TRBJ2-1 | TRBV2 | CASIQGVRGNPGDNEQFF
TRBJ2-7 | TRBV6-5 | CASSGGRQPSGEQYF
TRBJ2-1 | TRBV10-1 | CASGRQGNEQFF
TRBJ2-3 | TRBV30 | CAWTLGGDTQYF
TRBJ2-1 | TRBV7-9 | CASSLERGTGFRNEQFF
TRBJ2-3 | TRBV7-9 | CASSLAGGSTDTQYF
TRBJ2-2 | TRBV5-1 | CASSFRAGGELFF
TRBJ2-7 | TRBV11-3 | CASSPNWTSGSSYEQYF
TRBJ1-1 | TRBV7-9 | CASSSLREAFF
TRBJ1-2 | TRBV29-1 | CSVGGQSYGYTF
TRBJ2-1 | TRBV28 | CASSLGTSGYNEQFF